One sample yielded the 11 T cell receptor beta chains listed below, sequenced in a study of T cell repertoires in cytomegalovirus infection. TCRdb called the reads again in MiXCR, with one record for every CDR3 protein. Of about 920,000 distinct CDR3 sequences listed, around 32% were seen once; the top ten hold about an eighth. Antigens of these TCRs are unknown. The specimen was cultured CD8+ T cells from PBMCs, collected from culture after CMV antigen stimulation. The receptors were sampled from a human donor in good health (CMV status not recorded). Some clones in this sample may be carry-over from other donors' samples.

V and J are TRBV9 and TRBJ2-1; the D gene is possibly TRBD1 (5 bases). Germline V lookup: CDR1 SGDLS, CDR2 YYNGEE. The V gene lost 1 base and the J gene lost 6 bases, with 11 bases spanning the gap. The CDR3 covers 14 residues. The DNA of the CDR3 is TGTGCCAGCAGCGTAAAAGGGGATGGCAATGAGCAGTTCTTC. Encoded protein: CASSVKGDGNEQFF.

Ten or more counts support this clonotype. V is TRBV7-2 and J is TRBJ2-5; the D gene is possibly TRBD1 (6 bases). The V gene lost 6 bases and the J gene lost 9 bases, with 23 bases spanning the gap. This CDR3 contains 15 residues. Germline lookup yields CDR1 SGHTA and CDR2 FQGNSA. The CDR3 DNA sequence: TGTGCCAGCAGTCATCGGGACCGGACAAAGGGGGCCCAGTACTTC. This gives the protein CASSHRDRTKGAQYF. Based on the CDR3 plus reference TRBV7-2 and TRBJ2-5, the full variable domain is GAGVSQSPSNKVTEKGKDVELRCDPISGHTALYWYRQSLGQGLEFLIYFQGNSAPDKSGLPSDRFSAERTGGSVSTLTIQRTQQEDSAVYLCASSHRDRTKGAQYFGPGTRLLVL.

This clonotype was observed a few times. V and J are TRBV6-1 and TRBJ2-5; 12 nucleotides align to TRBD1. The CDR3 length is 17 residues. V was clipped by 0 bases and J by 5 bases; unmatched bases: 7. CDR1 MNHNS and CDR2 SASEGT come from the germline V gene. The CDR3 sequence: CASSEARDRGLWETQYF. As DNA, the CDR3 is TGTGCCAGCAGTGAAGCGCGGGACAGGGGGCTGTGGGAGACCCAGTACTTC.

The chain carries TRBV27 and TRBJ2-3; D gene unclear. Trimming removed 5 bases from V and 7 bases from J, with 13 bases in between. The germline V gene encodes CDR1 MNHEY and CDR2 SMNVEV (reference sequence). This CDR3 has 13 amino acids. The CDR3 coding sequence is TGTGCCAGCAGTCCACCCCGTCTTTATACGCAGTATTTT. It is translated as CASSPPRLYTQYF.

The rearrangement joins TRBV19 to TRBJ2-1; perhaps TRBD2 as D (6 bases). The germline CDR1 and CDR2 sequences are LNHDA and SQIVND (reference sequence). The CDR3 extends over 16 amino acids. V gave up 4 bases and J gave up 0 bases, with 13 bases separating them. The CDR3 DNA follows: TGTGCCAGTAGTAAAAGAGCGGGTAGCTCCTACAATGAGCAGTTCTTC. It yields the protein CASSKRAGSSYNEQFF.

This clonotype was recorded many times. The chain has TRBV5-5 and TRBJ1-1, with D perhaps matching TRBD1 (6 bases). V was trimmed by 4 bases and J by 3 bases, leaving 16 bases between them. CDR1 and CDR2 (germline): SGHKS, YYEKEE (reference sequence). The length of the CDR3 is 15 residues. The CDR3 bases are TGTGCCAGCAGCCGAATACAGGGCCGGGACACTGAAGCTTTCTTT. Residues: CASSRIQGRDTEAFF. Using reference TRBV5-5 and TRBJ1-1 for the parts outside the CDR3, the full variable domain is DAGVTQSPTHLIKTRGQQVTLRCSPISGHKSVSWYQQVLGQGPQFIFQYYEKEERGRGNFPDRFSARQFPNYSSELNVNALLLGDSALYLCASSRIQGRDTEAFFGQGTRLTVV.

The rearrangement joins TRBV28 to TRBJ2-1; the D gene is possibly TRBD1 (5 bases). This CDR3 region has 13 residues. Germline V gene lookup returns CDR1 MDHEN and CDR2 SYDVKM. V was trimmed by 6 bases and J by 10 bases, leaving 16 bases between them. CDR3 amino acids: CASSPNRFFEQFF. CDR3 in DNA: TGTGCCAGCAGCCCAAACAGGTTTTTCGAGCAGTTCTTC.

The rearrangement joins TRBV7-8 to TRBJ2-5, with 9 bases that match TRBD2. The CDR3 sequence is 15 residues long. Looked up from germline, CDR1 is SGHVS and CDR2 is FQNEAQ. Trimming took 10 bases from V and 5 from J; bases not matched to a gene: 14. CDR3 residues: CATTRRGGLQETQYF. CDR3 nucleotide sequence: TGTGCCACCACAAGGCGGGGGGGCCTCCAGGAGACCCAGTACTTC.

This clonotype was picked up a small number of times. This sequence joins TRBV24-1 and TRBJ2-3, with 9 bases that match TRBD2. V was clipped by 3 bases and J by 0 bases; unmatched bases: 3. The germline CDR1 and CDR2 sequences are KGHDR and SFDVKD. There are 16 residues in the CDR3. The CDR3 sequence: CATSDRLAVSTDTQYF. CDR3 sequence (DNA): TGTGCCACCAGTGATCGACTAGCGGTGAGCACAGATACGCAGTATTTT.

This clonotype showed up just a few times. J is TRBJ2-1 and V is TRBV6-6; 9 nucleotides match TRBD1. There are 18 residues in the CDR3. With 5 bases clipped from V and 0 bases from J, the junction kept 11 bases outside the gene matches. In germline, CDR1 is MNHNY, CDR2 SVGAGI (reference sequence). Here the CDR3 reads CASSTRDRVTSSYNEQFF. CDR3 DNA sequence: TGTGCCAGCAGTACCCGGGACAGGGTCACGAGCTCCTACAATGAGCAGTTCTTC.

This clonotype has only a few counts. The V call is TRBV12-3 or TRBV12-4, the J call TRBJ1-5; D is possibly TRBD1 (5 bases). This CDR3 is built from 14 residues. Trimming shortened V by 7 bases and J by 2 bases, and 12 bases separated the two germline ends. CDR3 sequence reads: CASTPGPRNQPQHF. The CDR3 DNA is TGTGCCAGCACCCCAGGGCCTCGCAATCAGCCCCAGCATTTT.